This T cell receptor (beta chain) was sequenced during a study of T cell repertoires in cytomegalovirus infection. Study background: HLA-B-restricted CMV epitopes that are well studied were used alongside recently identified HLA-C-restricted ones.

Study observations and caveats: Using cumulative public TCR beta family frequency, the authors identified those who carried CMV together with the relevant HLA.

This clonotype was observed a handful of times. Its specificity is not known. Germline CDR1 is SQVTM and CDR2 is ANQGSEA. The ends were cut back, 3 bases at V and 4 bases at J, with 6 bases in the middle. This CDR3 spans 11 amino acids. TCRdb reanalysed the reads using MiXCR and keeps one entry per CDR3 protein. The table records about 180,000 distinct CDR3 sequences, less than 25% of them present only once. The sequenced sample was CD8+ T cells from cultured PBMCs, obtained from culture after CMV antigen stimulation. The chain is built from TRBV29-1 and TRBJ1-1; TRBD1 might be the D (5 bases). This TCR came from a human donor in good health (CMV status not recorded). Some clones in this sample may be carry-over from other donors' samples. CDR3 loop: CSVDRVTEAFF. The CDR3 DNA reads TGCAGCGTTGACAGGGTCACTGAAGCTTTCTTT.